These T cell receptor beta chains were read from a single sample in a study of cytomegalovirus exposure and HLA in healthy donors. Clones were read by immunoSEQ multiplex PCR, and TCRdb kept only the in-frame ones, dropping some. The top ten clones hold under 5% of a sample with some 150,000 clones, roughly 86% of them seen once. Sequenced sample: PBMCs. The origin of the receptors is a man younger than 35 in good health and CMV-seropositive. Both conserved end residues are part of each CDR3. D genes are given only for firm matches.

v_call,d_call,j_call,cdr3_length,cdr3_aa,cdr3_nt
TRBV21-1,NA,TRBJ2-6,14,CASTVLAGANVLTF,TGTGCCAGCACCGTACTTGCTGGGGCCAACGTCCTGACTTTC
TRBV19,TRBD1,TRBJ2-7,15,CASSRGQGASYEQYF,TGTGCCAGTAGTAGAGGACAGGGGGCCTCCTACGAGCAGTACTTC
TRBV30,NA,TRBJ1-2,11,CAWSRGGGYTF,TGTGCCTGGAGTCGGGGAGGGGGCTACACCTTC
TRBV15,NA,TRBJ1-5,15,CATSDIREIYQPQHF,TGTGCCACCAGCGATATCAGGGAAATTTACCAGCCCCAGCATTTT
TRBV5-4,NA,TRBJ1-3,15,CASSPGGLDGNTIYF,TGTGCCAGCAGCCCCGGAGGGTTAGATGGAAACACCATATATTTT
TRBV5-1,NA,TRBJ1-4,14,CASSLQGGQEKLFF,TGCGCCAGCAGCTTGCAGGGAGGACAAGAAAAACTGTTTTTT
TRBV30,TRBD2,TRBJ2-2,15,CAWTPLAGLIGELFF,TGTGCCTGGACCCCCCTAGCGGGGCTTATCGGGGAGCTGTTTTTT
TRBV11-2,TRBD2,TRBJ2-1,17,CASSLVYGVGGPDEQFF,TGTGCCAGCAGCTTAGTTTATGGGGTGGGAGGGCCCGATGAGCAGTTCTTC
TRBV6-5,NA,TRBJ1-3,15,CASSYQDPRLSTIYF,TGTGCCAGCAGTTACCAAGACCCGCGGTTGAGCACCATATATTTT
TRBV6-4,NA,TRBJ2-3,13,CASSERDTDTQYF,TGTGCCAGCAGTGAGCGGGACACAGATACGCAGTATTTT
TRBV28,TRBD2,TRBJ2-5,15,CASSLRASGAETQYF,TGTGCCAGCAGTTTAAGGGCTAGCGGGGCAGAGACCCAGTACTTC
TRBV6-1,TRBD2,TRBJ2-5,15,CASSLWSGGGETQYF,TGTGCCAGCAGTCTCTGGAGCGGGGGAGGAGAGACCCAGTACTTC
TRBV7-9,NA,TRBJ1-2,14,CASSFTAAAYGYTF,TGTGCCAGCAGCTTCACCGCGGCAGCATATGGCTACACCTTC
TRBV6-1,TRBD1,TRBJ2-7,13,CASSVKPGQLNLF,TGTGCCAGCAGTGTCAAACCGGGACAGCTAAACCTATTC
TRBV5-6,NA,TRBJ2-1,15,CASSLAGNLYNEQFF,TGTGCCAGCAGCTTAGCAGGGAACTTGTACAATGAGCAGTTCTTC
TRBV18,TRBD1,TRBJ1-4,15,CASSRRQGGNEKLFF,TGTGCCAGCTCACGTCGACAGGGTGGGAATGAAAAACTGTTTTTT
TRBV7-2,NA,TRBJ1-2,16,CASSPRESLSGYGYTF,TGTGCCAGCAGCCCGAGGGAGAGCCTCTCGGGCTATGGCTACACCTTC
TRBV2,NA,TRBJ1-4,15,CASSVGLKTNEKLFF,TGTGCCAGCAGTGTTGGGCTTAAGACTAATGAAAAACTGTTTTTT